These 9 T cell receptor beta chains originate from one sample sequenced in a study of OX40 agonist ivuxolimab in advanced cancers. Assay used: immunoSEQ multiplex PCR; TCRdb lists only in-frame clones, some missing. The sample holds approximately 69,000 clones; 84% are singletons and the top ten take 6% to 9.5%. Material: CD4+ or CD8+ T cells sorted from blood, obtained in a trial of the OX40 agonist ivuxolimab. The receptors derive from an adult with an advanced solid tumor such as melanoma, head and neck, liver or kidney cancer.

A few counts support this clone. This chain links TRBV6-5 with TRBJ1-2; tentatively, D is TRBD1 (6 bases). The CDR3 has 13 amino acids. Trimming left V 6 bases short and J 1 base short, with 9 bases between. Germline V gene lookup returns CDR1 MNHEY and CDR2 SVGAGI. CDR3 nucleotides: TGTGCCAGCAGGTACAGGGTTAACTATGGCTACACCTTC. It yields the protein CASRYRVNYGYTF.

The chain has TRBV4-1 and TRBJ2-1; D is perhaps TRBD2 (5 bases). Trimming shortened V by 2 bases and J by 6 bases, and 17 bases separated the two germline ends. CDR1 and CDR2 from the germline V gene are MGHRA and YSYEKL. CDR3 length: 16 residues. The CDR3 DNA sequence: TGCGCCAGCAGCCAAATAGACGGGAAAGGGCTCAATGAGCAGTTCTTC. Encoded protein: CASSQIDGKGLNEQFF.

The CDR3 sequence is CASSPPFDRTYGYTF. CDR3 nucleotides: TGTGCCAGCTCACCACCGTTTGACAGGACCTATGGCTACACCTTC. The V and J genes are TRBV18 and TRBJ1-2; D is perhaps TRBD1 (6 bases). The CDR3 runs to 15 residues. Trimming took off 0 bases at V and 4 bases at J, with 12 bases between the two ends. CDR1 and CDR2 from the germline V gene are KGHSH and LQKENI.

This clone was counted only a few times. V gene TRBV18 combines with J gene TRBJ2-7; no firm D call. V lost 4 bases and J 2 bases, leaving 12 bases between the germline ends. The CDR3 length is 14 residues. In germline, CDR1 is KGHSH, CDR2 LQKENI. CDR3 bases: TGTGCCAGCTCACAGGGTCGAGGAACCTACGAGCAGTACTTC. This codes for CASSQGRGTYEQYF.

This clone has a single count. J is TRBJ2-1 and V is TRBV7-2; D may be TRBD2 (6 bases). This CDR3 region has 16 residues. CDR1 SGHTA and CDR2 FQGNSA come from the germline V gene. V lost 5 bases and J 5 bases, leaving 19 bases between the germline ends. CDR3 region: CASSHSGGGRDNEQFF. CDR3 DNA sequence: TGTGCCAGCAGCCATAGCGGTGGAGGAAGGGACAATGAGCAGTTCTTC.

The V gene is TRBV7-9, the J gene TRBJ2-1; TRBD2 is a possible D gene (6 bases). V lost 4 bases, J lost 4 bases, and 11 bases lay in between. The CDR3 runs 14 residues. Per the germline V gene, CDR1 is SEHNR and CDR2 is FQNEAQ (reference sequence). The CDR3 loop is CASSSLAPYNEQFF. The CDR3 DNA reads as TGTGCCAGCAGCTCGCTAGCGCCTTACAATGAGCAGTTCTTC.

V usage is TRBV5-1 and J usage is TRBJ1-5, with D unclear. This CDR3 contains 15 residues. V was clipped by 0 bases and J by 7 bases, with 14 bases between them. Germline CDR1 and CDR2: SGHRS and YFSETQ. CDR3 sequence reads: CASSLDGGIGQPQHF. The CDR3 region has the DNA TGCGCCAGCAGCTTGGACGGAGGGATTGGGCAGCCCCAGCATTTT. The entire variable domain, with the rest obtained from reference TRBV5-1 and TRBJ1-5, is as follows: KAGVTQTPRYLIKTRGQQVTLSCSPISGHRSVSWYQQTPGQGLQFLFEYFSETQRNKGNFPGRFSGRQFSNSRSEMNVSTLELGDSALYLCASSLDGGIGQPQHFGDGTRLSIL.

The genes are TRBV9 and TRBJ2-7; possibly TRBD2 for D (6 bases). V was clipped by 0 bases and J by 3 bases, with 13 bases between them. There are 15 residues in the CDR3. The germline V gene has CDR1 SGDLS and CDR2 YYNGEE. In nucleotides, the CDR3 is TGTGCCAGCAGCGTAGCGGGGGAGGCGGTCTACGAGCAGTACTTC. Its translation: CASSVAGEAVYEQYF. The full variable domain, in which reference TRBV9 and TRBJ2-7 provide the parts outside the CDR3, is DSGVTQTPKHLITATGQRVTLRCSPRSGDLSVYWYQQSLDQGLQFLIQYYNGEERAKGNILERFSAQQFPDLHSELNLSSLELGDSALYFCASSVAGEAVYEQYFGPGTRLTVT.

The CDR3 DNA sequence: TGTGCCAGCAGCTTTCCGAGCGGGGGGAGATCGAAAGAGCAGTACTTC. It yields the protein CASSFPSGGRSKEQYF. The rearrangement joins TRBV7-2 to TRBJ2-7, with TRBD2 matching 9 bases. Germline V gene data show CDR1 as SGHTA and CDR2 as FQGNSA. Unmatched junction bases numbered 13, after V lost 3 bases and J lost 7 bases. The CDR3 has 16 amino acids.